This T cell receptor beta chain was identified in a study of T cell responses to AZD1222 COVID-19 vaccine. Points from the study as a whole: Across the whole spike, CD4 TCRs peaked at regions 160-218 and 743-854.

A word on this clone: Its specificity is not known.

Repertoires were generated with immunoSEQ multiplex PCR, while TCRdb's copy carries only in-frame clones and drops some. The sample has 200,000 or so clones; approximately 92% are singletons. The sequencing here drew on peripheral blood, taken on day 0 of AZD1222 vaccination. The receptor was isolated from an adult in good health.

The CDR3 DNA is TGTGCCAGCAGCCCCCTCTCGACCGGGACAGTTAACTATGGCTACACCTTC. It specifies CASSPLSTGTVNYGYTF. The J gene is TRBJ1-2, the V gene TRBV6-4; TRBD1 matches at 7 bases. The CDR3 consists of 17 residues. Germline V CDR1 and CDR2: MRHNA, SNTAGT. J gave up 1 base and V 6 bases, and 14 bases lay outside the gene matches.